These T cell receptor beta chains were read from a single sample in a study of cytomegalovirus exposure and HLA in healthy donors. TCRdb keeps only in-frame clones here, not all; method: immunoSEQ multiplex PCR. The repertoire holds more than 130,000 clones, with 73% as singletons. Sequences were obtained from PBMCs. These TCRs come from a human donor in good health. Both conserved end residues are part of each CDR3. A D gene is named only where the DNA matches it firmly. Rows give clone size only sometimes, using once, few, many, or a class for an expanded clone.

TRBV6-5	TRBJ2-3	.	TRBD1	CASSNRGYTDTQYF	TGTGCCAGCAGCAACAGGGGATACACAGATACGCAGTATTTT
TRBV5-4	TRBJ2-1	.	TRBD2	CASRLAGGSYNEQFF	TGTGCCAGCAGACTAGCGGGAGGGTCCTACAATGAGCAGTTCTTC
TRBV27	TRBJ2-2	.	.	CASRQYTGELFF	TGTGCCAGCAGACAGTACACCGGGGAGCTGTTTTTT
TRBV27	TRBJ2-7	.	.	CASSLSDSWTYEQYF	TGTGCCAGCAGTTTATCGGACAGTTGGACCTACGAGCAGTACTTC
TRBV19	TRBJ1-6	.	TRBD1	CASSIFGQGRTPLHF	TGTGCCAGTAGTATTTTCGGACAGGGGAGGACTCCCCTCCACTTT
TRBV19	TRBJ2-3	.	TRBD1	CASTRQGHTDTQYF	TGTGCCAGTACCCGACAGGGTCACACAGATACGCAGTATTTT
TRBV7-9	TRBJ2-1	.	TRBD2	CASSSTGLAGSSYNEQFF	TGTGCCAGCAGCTCGACCGGACTAGCGGGGAGCTCCTACAATGAGCAGTTCTTC
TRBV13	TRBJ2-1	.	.	CASSLEAYNEQFF	TGTGCCAGCAGCTTAGAAGCTTACAATGAGCAGTTCTTC
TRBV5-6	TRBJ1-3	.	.	CASSLVAGVSGNTIYF	TGTGCCAGCAGCTTGGTGGCGGGGGTATCCGGAAACACCATATATTTT
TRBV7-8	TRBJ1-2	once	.	CASSYTAGVGYTF	TGTGCCAGCAGCTATACGGCGGGCGTTGGCTACACCTTC
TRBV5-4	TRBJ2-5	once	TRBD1	CASSPRTGIQETQYF	TGTGCCAGCAGCCCCCGGACAGGGATCCAAGAGACCCAGTACTTC
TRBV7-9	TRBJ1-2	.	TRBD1	CASSRTGNYGYTF	TGTGCCAGCAGCCGGACAGGCAACTATGGCTACACCTTC
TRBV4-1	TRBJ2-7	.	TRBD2	CASSANLAGGSYEQYF	TGCGCCAGCAGCGCTAACCTAGCGGGAGGCTCCTACGAGCAGTACTTC
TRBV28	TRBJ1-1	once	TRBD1	CASSPALDRGGTEAFF	TGTGCCAGCAGCCCGGCGTTGGACAGGGGGGGGACTGAAGCTTTCTTT
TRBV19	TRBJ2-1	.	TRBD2	CASGETSGGYNEQFF	TGTGCCAGTGGTGAAACTAGCGGGGGTTACAATGAGCAGTTCTTC
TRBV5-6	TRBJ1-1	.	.	CASSLGGDTEAFF	TGTGCCAGCAGCTTGGGGGGGGACACTGAAGCTTTCTTT
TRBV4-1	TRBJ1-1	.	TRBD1	CASRMTGVTEAFF	TGCGCCAGTAGGATGACAGGGGTTACTGAAGCTTTCTTT
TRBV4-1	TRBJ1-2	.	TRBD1	CASSQGTQDRALIYGYTF	TGCGCCAGCAGCCAAGGAACCCAAGACAGGGCTCTAATCTATGGCTACACCTTC
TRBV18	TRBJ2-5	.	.	CASSPSSGETQYF	TGTGCCAGCTCACCTAGTTCTGGAGAGACCCAGTACTTC
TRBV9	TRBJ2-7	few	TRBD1	CASSPTGGTGYEQYF	TGTGCCAGCAGCCCTACAGGGGGCACGGGTTACGAGCAGTACTTC
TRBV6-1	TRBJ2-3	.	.	CASSESEANTQYF	TGTGCCAGCAGTGAGTCCGAGGCGAATACGCAGTATTTT
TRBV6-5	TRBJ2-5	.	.	CASSTGGRLETQYF	TGTGCCAGCAGCACGGGGGGCCGGCTGGAGACCCAGTACTTC
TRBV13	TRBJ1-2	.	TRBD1	CASSTRDRADTNYGYTF	TGTGCCAGCAGCACTCGGGACAGGGCCGATACAAACTATGGCTACACCTTC